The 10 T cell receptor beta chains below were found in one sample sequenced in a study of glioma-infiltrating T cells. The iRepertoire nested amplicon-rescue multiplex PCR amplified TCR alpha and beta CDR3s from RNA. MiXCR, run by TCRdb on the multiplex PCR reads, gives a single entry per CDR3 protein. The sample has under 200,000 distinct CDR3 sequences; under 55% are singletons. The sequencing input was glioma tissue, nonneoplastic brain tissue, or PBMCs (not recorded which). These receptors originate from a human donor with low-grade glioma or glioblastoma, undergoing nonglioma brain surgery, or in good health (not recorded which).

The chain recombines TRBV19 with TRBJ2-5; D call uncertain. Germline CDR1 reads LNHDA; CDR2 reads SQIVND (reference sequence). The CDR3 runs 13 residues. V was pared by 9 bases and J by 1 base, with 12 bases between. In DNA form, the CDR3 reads TGTGCCAGCAGACCGGACGCCCAAGAGACCCAGTACTTC. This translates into CASRPDAQETQYF.

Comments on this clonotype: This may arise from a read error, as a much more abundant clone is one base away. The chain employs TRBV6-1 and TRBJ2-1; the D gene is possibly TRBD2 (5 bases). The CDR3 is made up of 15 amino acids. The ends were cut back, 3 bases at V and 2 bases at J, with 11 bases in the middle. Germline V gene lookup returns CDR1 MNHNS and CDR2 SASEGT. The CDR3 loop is CASSERAAPYNEQFF. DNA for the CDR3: TGTGCCAGCAGTGAGAGAGCGGCACCCTACAATGAGCAGTTCTTC.

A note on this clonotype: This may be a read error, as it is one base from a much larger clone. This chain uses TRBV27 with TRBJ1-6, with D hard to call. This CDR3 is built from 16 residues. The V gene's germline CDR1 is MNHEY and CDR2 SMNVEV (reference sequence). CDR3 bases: TGTGCCAGCTGGTCCAGCTTAAGCTCCTATAATCCACCCCTCCACTTT. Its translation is CASWSSLSSYNPPLHF.

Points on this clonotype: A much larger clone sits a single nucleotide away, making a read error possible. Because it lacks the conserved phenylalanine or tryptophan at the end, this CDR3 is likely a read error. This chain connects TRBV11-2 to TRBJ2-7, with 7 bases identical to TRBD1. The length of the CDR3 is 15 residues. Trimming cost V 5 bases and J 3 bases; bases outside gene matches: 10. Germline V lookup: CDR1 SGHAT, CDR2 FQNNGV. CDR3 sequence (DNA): TGTGCCAGCAGCCCAAGAGTGGGACAGTTCTACGAGCAGTACTCC. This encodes CASSPRVGQFYEQYS.

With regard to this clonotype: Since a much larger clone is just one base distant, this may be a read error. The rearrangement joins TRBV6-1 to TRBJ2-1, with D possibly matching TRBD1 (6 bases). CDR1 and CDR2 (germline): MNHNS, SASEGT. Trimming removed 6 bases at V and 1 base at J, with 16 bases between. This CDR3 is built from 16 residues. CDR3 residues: CASSHGTSISYNEQFF. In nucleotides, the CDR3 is TGTGCCAGCAGCCACGGGACAAGTATATCCTACAATGAGCAGTTCTTC.

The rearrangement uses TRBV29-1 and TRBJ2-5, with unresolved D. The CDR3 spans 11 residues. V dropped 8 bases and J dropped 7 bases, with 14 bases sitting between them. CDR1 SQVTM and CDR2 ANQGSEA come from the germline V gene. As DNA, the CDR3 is TGCAGCCCCAAGACTTCGACGACCCAGTACTTC. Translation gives CSPKTSTTQYF.

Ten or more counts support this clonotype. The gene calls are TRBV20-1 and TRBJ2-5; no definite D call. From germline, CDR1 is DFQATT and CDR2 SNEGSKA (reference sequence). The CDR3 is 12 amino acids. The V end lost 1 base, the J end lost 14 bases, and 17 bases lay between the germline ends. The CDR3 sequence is CSARGGRLERYF. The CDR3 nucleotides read TGCAGTGCTAGAGGAGGCCGACTGGAAAGATACTTC.

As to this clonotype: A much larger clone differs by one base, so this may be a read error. The CDR3 DNA reads as TGTGTCAGCAGCGATGATAATAGCGGAGAGACCCAGTACTTC. Its translation is CVSSDDNSGETQYF. The rearrangement joins TRBV14 to TRBJ2-5, with D possibly matching TRBD2 (6 bases). Germline loops: CDR1 SGHDN, CDR2 FVKESK. The CDR3 has 14 amino acids.

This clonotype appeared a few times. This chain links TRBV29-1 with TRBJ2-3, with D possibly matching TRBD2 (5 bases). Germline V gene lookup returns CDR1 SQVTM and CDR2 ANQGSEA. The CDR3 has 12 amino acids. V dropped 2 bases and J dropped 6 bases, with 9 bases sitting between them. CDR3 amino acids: CSVESGEDTQYF. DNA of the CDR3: TGCAGCGTTGAAAGCGGCGAGGATACGCAGTATTTT.

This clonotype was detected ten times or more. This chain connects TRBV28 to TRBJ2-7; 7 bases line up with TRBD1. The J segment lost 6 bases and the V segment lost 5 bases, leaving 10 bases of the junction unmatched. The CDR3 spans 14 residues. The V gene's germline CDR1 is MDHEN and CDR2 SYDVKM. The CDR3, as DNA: TGTGCCAGCAGTCCCCGACAGGGAGTCCGCGAGCAGTACTTC. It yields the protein CASSPRQGVREQYF.